This entry is about one TCR beta chain. As handled by the study authors: Amplified reference gene primers provided the basis for estimating nucleated cell counts. Profiled with immunoSEQ multiplex PCR; TCRdb holds only in-frame clones, not every one. The V and J calls and clone size come from that table; D and trimming were worked out from the DNA. The table includes approximately 200,000 clones, roughly nine tenths detected once. After removal of 4 bases from V and 4 bases from J, the junction contained 6 bases not matched to a gene. The CDR3 consists of 15 residues. CDR1 MNHEY and CDR2 SVGEGT come from the germline V gene. The data originate from a study of blood T cell repertoires in COVID-19.

This TCR derives from a woman between 50 and 59 years old with acute or convalescent COVID-19. This chain joins TRBV6-2 or TRBV6-3 and TRBJ2-3; 9 nucleotides match TRBD1. Input material: peripheral blood. CDR3 in amino acids: CASSSGQGTPDTQYF. DNA for the CDR3: TGTGCCAGCAGTTCTGGACAGGGGACACCAGATACGCAGTATTTT.